Listed here are 7 T cell receptor beta chains from one sample, sequenced in a study of cytomegalovirus exposure and HLA in healthy donors (dated by TCRdb to 2015 to 2018). The method behind the library was the immunoSEQ multiplex PCR assay. For the multiplex PCR, a mixture combining 60 forward primers for TCR Vbeta segments and 13 reverse primers for TCR Jbeta segments was used. Here the immuneACCESS table is served through TCRdb, limited to in-frame sequences with V and J called. Missing clones are a known gap in these copies; in checked studies unresolved V genes cover under half, and the rest lacks a known reason. Here the sample has around 120,000 clones; 74% occur a single time. The top ten clonotypes cover less than 3.5% of the sample. Sequencing input: PBMCs. These receptors were collected from a man aged 45 to 65 in good health and CMV-seropositive.

The chain has TRBV5-1 and TRBJ1-4; D is ambiguous. The CDR3 runs 14 residues. The germline V and J ends were trimmed by 0 bases and 3 bases, with 6 bases remaining between them. Germline lookup yields CDR1 SGHRS and CDR2 YFSETQ. The CDR3 DNA is TGCGCCAGCAGCTTGGCCAGTTCTAATGAAAAACTGTTTTTT. This codes for CASSLASSNEKLFF.

The chain combines TRBV19 with TRBJ1-5, with 8 bases identical to TRBD1. The V gene's germline CDR1 is LNHDA and CDR2 SQIVND (reference sequence). The CDR3 loop spans 15 amino acids. The trim removed 3 bases at V and 6 bases at J, leaving 7 bases unmatched. The CDR3 nucleotides read TGTGCCAGTAGTATGAGTCAGGGGGCGGTTCAGCCCCAGCATTTT. Its protein product is CASSMSQGAVQPQHF.

The chain employs TRBV25-1 and TRBJ2-5, with a weak D call TRBD1 (5 bases). The J call may be mistaken, given a closer DNA end match to TRBJ2-7. CDR1 and CDR2 from the germline V gene are MGHDK and SYGVNS. The CDR3 extends over 12 amino acids. The CDR3 nucleotides are TGTGCCAGCACCAAAGGGGACTACGAGCAGTACTTC. Translating it yields CASTKGDYEQYF.

This clone appeared once. The chain combines TRBV6-1 with TRBJ2-7; 12 bases are shared with TRBD2. In germline, CDR1 is MNHNS, CDR2 SASEGT. The junction had 3 bases not matched to a gene; V was cut back by 5 bases and J by 4 bases. The length of the CDR3 is 14 residues. The CDR3 DNA reads as TGTGCCAGCAGTCTCGGGACTAGCGGGTACGAGCAGTACTTC. This codes for CASSLGTSGYEQYF.

This clone was seen a single time. The chain couples TRBV30 to TRBJ1-1; weak D call: TRBD1 (5 bases). The V end lost 0 bases, the J end lost 8 bases, and 16 bases lay between the germline ends. CDR3 length equals 14 residues. Germline V gives CDR1 GTSNPN, CDR2 SVGIG (reference sequence). CDR3 protein: CAWSVLGGRREAFF. The CDR3 region has the DNA TGTGCCTGGAGTGTATTGGGGGGAAGGAGGGAAGCTTTCTTT.

V usage is TRBV4-1 and J usage is TRBJ2-1; 8 nucleotides line up with TRBD2. The trim removed 0 bases at V and 10 bases at J, leaving 14 bases unmatched. The CDR3 runs 17 residues. CDR1 is MGHRA, CDR2 YSYEKL, per germline. The CDR3 reads CASSQDRRRGAEYEQFF. The CDR3 nucleotides read TGCGCCAGCAGCCAAGATCGACGGCGGGGGGCTGAGTACGAGCAGTTCTTC.

This chain connects TRBV5-1 to TRBJ1-1, with D maybe TRBD1 (5 bases). The CDR3 is 13 residues long. In germline, CDR1 is SGHRS, CDR2 YFSETQ. V dropped 8 bases and J dropped 3 bases, with 14 bases sitting between them. CDR3 sequence reads: CARPKGFDTEAFF. CDR3 nucleotide sequence: TGCGCCAGGCCTAAGGGGTTCGACACTGAAGCTTTCTTT.